This TCR beta chain was sequenced for a study of T-cell memory formation after mild COVID-19. Per the germline V gene, CDR1 is SGHRS and CDR2 is YFSETQ. The germline V and J ends were trimmed by 0 bases and 0 bases, with 7 bases remaining between them. The CDR3 totals 16 residues. One entry per CDR3 protein, called by TCRdb with MiXCR from the 5' RACE reads. The data hold 350,000 or so distinct CDR3 sequences, with around 20% observed a single time. Input material: PBMCs or a T cell subset sorted from them (not recorded which). The receptor was derived from an adult woman who had mild COVID-19 (a few samples of this study predate the infection). Cell type and time point are not known. The chain is built from TRBV5-1 and TRBJ2-6; no firm D call. CDR3 sequence: CASSLGYSSGANVLTF. The CDR3 bases are TGCGCCAGCAGCTTGGGGTACAGCTCTGGGGCCAACGTCCTGACTTTC.